These T cell receptor beta chains were read from a single sample in a study of response to subunit inactivated influenza vaccine. A single record per CDR3 protein comes from TCRdb applying MiXCR to the RT-PCR reads. The sample shows about 650,000 distinct CDR3 sequences, about 15% of them seen only once. Source: PBMCs from blood, taken roughly 13 days after vaccination. Receptor source: a man in his fifties who received an inactivated influenza vaccine. Each CDR3 is given with its conserved first and last residue. D genes are given only for firm matches. Clone size is given for some rows only: seen once, a few or many times, or a class if the clone is expanded.

abundance: many; j_gene: TRBJ1-1; v_gene: TRBV7-2; d_gene: .; CDR3aa: CASSSFSMNTEAFF; CDR3nt: TGTGCCAGCAGCTCCTTTTCTATGAACACTGAAGCTTTCTTT
abundance: .; j_gene: TRBJ2-7; v_gene: TRBV28; d_gene: .; CDR3aa: CASKIGGSPYEQYF; CDR3nt: TGTGCCAGCAAAATTGGGGGATCCCCCTACGAGCAGTACTTC
abundance: many; j_gene: TRBJ1-4; v_gene: TRBV7-9; d_gene: TRBD1; CDR3aa: CASSRQGEKLFF; CDR3nt: TGTGCCAGCAGCAGACAGGGAGAAAAACTGTTTTTT
abundance: .; j_gene: TRBJ2-1; v_gene: TRBV24-1; d_gene: TRBD1; CDR3aa: CATSDLGQGVRFGSGREIYNEQFF; CDR3nt: TGTGCCACCAGTGACCTGGGACAGGGGGTACGTTTTGGTAGCGGGAGAGAAATCTACAATGAGCAGTTCTTC
abundance: few; j_gene: TRBJ2-7; v_gene: TRBV29-1; d_gene: .; CDR3aa: CSVEDAYEQYF; CDR3nt: TGCAGCGTAGAAGACGCCTACGAGCAGTACTTC
abundance: many; j_gene: TRBJ1-2; v_gene: TRBV6-4; d_gene: TRBD1; CDR3aa: CASSESPGTAYGYTF; CDR3nt: TGTGCCAGCAGTGAATCTCCCGGGACAGCCTATGGCTACACCTTC
abundance: .; j_gene: TRBJ1-4; v_gene: TRBV6-2/TRBV6-3; d_gene: .; CDR3aa: CASRHPREPANEKLFF; CDR3nt: TGTGCCAGCAGACACCCCAGGGAACCAGCTAATGAAAAACTGTTTTTT
abundance: few; j_gene: TRBJ2-7; v_gene: TRBV12-3/TRBV12-4; d_gene: TRBD1; CDR3aa: CASSSDRGWGEQYF; CDR3nt: TGTGCCAGCAGTTCCGACAGGGGCTGGGGCGAGCAGTACTTC
abundance: .; j_gene: TRBJ2-3; v_gene: TRBV5-1; d_gene: TRBD1; CDR3aa: CASSRWTGADTQYF; CDR3nt: TGCGCCAGCAGCCGATGGACAGGGGCTGATACGCAGTATTTT
abundance: few; j_gene: TRBJ2-2; v_gene: TRBV5-5; d_gene: .; CDR3aa: CASSLVGMNTGELFF; CDR3nt: TGTGCCAGCAGCTTGGTGGGGATGAACACCGGGGAGCTGTTTTTT
abundance: many; j_gene: TRBJ1-6; v_gene: TRBV20-1; d_gene: TRBD1; CDR3aa: CSASRGQGNSPLHF; CDR3nt: TGCAGTGCTAGTCGGGGACAGGGAAATTCACCCCTCCACTTT
abundance: few; j_gene: TRBJ1-5; v_gene: TRBV28; d_gene: .; CDR3aa: CASSSGWGAEQPQHF; CDR3nt: TGTGCCAGCAGTTCGGGGTGGGGGGCGGAACAGCCCCAGCATTTT
abundance: few; j_gene: TRBJ1-5; v_gene: TRBV7-2; d_gene: .; CDR3aa: CASSLLGRHSNQPQHF; CDR3nt: TGTGCCAGCAGCTTACTTGGACGACATAGCAATCAGCCCCAGCATTTT
abundance: few; j_gene: TRBJ1-2; v_gene: TRBV29-1; d_gene: .; CDR3aa: CSGGDARYGYTF; CDR3nt: TGCAGCGGAGGGGACGCTCGCTATGGCTACACCTTC
abundance: few; j_gene: TRBJ2-2; v_gene: TRBV6-1; d_gene: TRBD1; CDR3aa: CAGDRGPGELFF; CDR3nt: TGTGCCGGAGACAGGGGGCCCGGGGAGCTGTTTTTT
abundance: .; j_gene: TRBJ2-3; v_gene: TRBV12-3/TRBV12-4; d_gene: .; CDR3aa: CASSLGGELDTQYF; CDR3nt: TGTGCCAGCAGTTTAGGCGGGGAATTAGATACGCAGTATTTT
abundance: few; j_gene: TRBJ1-2; v_gene: TRBV6-2/TRBV6-3; d_gene: TRBD1; CDR3aa: CASSYAGQTEFGYTF; CDR3nt: TGTGCCAGCAGTTACGCGGGACAGACCGAGTTCGGCTACACCTTC
abundance: .; j_gene: TRBJ2-3; v_gene: TRBV6-1; d_gene: TRBD1; CDR3aa: CASRRQGNTDTQYF; CDR3nt: TGTGCCAGCAGGAGACAGGGAAACACAGATACGCAGTATTTT
abundance: .; j_gene: TRBJ2-1; v_gene: TRBV10-3; d_gene: TRBD2; CDR3aa: CAISGGLAGGGEQFF; CDR3nt: TGTGCCATCAGTGGGGGACTAGCGGGGGGAGGAGAGCAGTTCTTC
abundance: few; j_gene: TRBJ2-1; v_gene: TRBV5-1; d_gene: TRBD1; CDR3aa: CASTTPTGAIHNEQFF; CDR3nt: TGCGCCAGCACGACCCCCACAGGGGCCATCCACAATGAGCAGTTCTTC
abundance: few; j_gene: TRBJ2-4; v_gene: TRBV2; d_gene: .; CDR3aa: CASSADILAKNIQYF; CDR3nt: TGTGCCAGCAGCGCGGACATACTAGCCAAAAACATTCAGTACTTC
abundance: .; j_gene: TRBJ1-2; v_gene: TRBV12-3/TRBV12-4; d_gene: TRBD1; CDR3aa: CASSVDRGGYGYTF; CDR3nt: TGTGCCAGCAGTGTGGACAGGGGGGGTTATGGCTACACCTTC
abundance: many; j_gene: TRBJ2-5; v_gene: TRBV10-3; d_gene: .; CDR3aa: CAISDGVLETQYF; CDR3nt: TGTGCCATCAGTGATGGGGTTTTGGAGACCCAGTACTTC
abundance: once; j_gene: TRBJ1-1; v_gene: TRBV7-3; d_gene: TRBD1; CDR3aa: CASSPNRGSRTEAFF; CDR3nt: TGTGCCAGCAGCCCAAACAGGGGCTCGCGCACTGAAGCTTTCTTT
abundance: .; j_gene: TRBJ2-3; v_gene: TRBV12-3/TRBV12-4; d_gene: TRBD1; CDR3aa: CASSPGGQGLTDTQYF; CDR3nt: TGTGCCAGCAGTCCGGGGGGACAGGGTCTCACAGATACGCAGTATTTT
abundance: few; j_gene: TRBJ2-1; v_gene: TRBV7-2; d_gene: .; CDR3aa: CASSLVGRSHNEQFF; CDR3nt: TGTGCCAGCAGCTTAGTGGGCAGGAGCCACAATGAGCAGTTCTTC
abundance: few; j_gene: TRBJ2-1; v_gene: TRBV12-3/TRBV12-4; d_gene: .; CDR3aa: CASSLRRAPPFFF; CDR3nt: TGTGCCAGCAGTTTACGTAGGGCCCCCCCCTTTTTCTTC
abundance: .; j_gene: TRBJ2-7; v_gene: TRBV10-3; d_gene: TRBD1; CDR3aa: CAITMDRGPSEQYF; CDR3nt: TGTGCCATCACCATGGACAGGGGACCTAGCGAGCAGTACTTC
abundance: .; j_gene: TRBJ2-3; v_gene: TRBV28; d_gene: .; CDR3aa: CASRPSMGPADKQYF; CDR3nt: TGTGCCAGCAGACCTTCGATGGGCCCGGCAGATAAGCAGTATTTT
abundance: .; j_gene: TRBJ2-6; v_gene: TRBV21-1; d_gene: .; CDR3aa: CASSNGTGAGANVLTF; CDR3nt: TGTGCCAGCAGCAATGGAACAGGGGCTGGGGCCAACGTCCTGACTTTC
abundance: few; j_gene: TRBJ2-2; v_gene: TRBV7-2; d_gene: TRBD2; CDR3aa: CASSLPTSGRVNTGELFF; CDR3nt: TGTGCCAGCAGCTTACCGACTAGCGGGAGGGTAAACACCGGGGAGCTGTTTTTT
abundance: few; j_gene: TRBJ2-3; v_gene: TRBV4-2; d_gene: .; CDR3aa: CASSRSGAGTDTQYF; CDR3nt: TGTGCCAGCAGCCGGTCAGGGGCGGGCACAGATACGCAGTATTTT
abundance: .; j_gene: TRBJ2-2; v_gene: TRBV20-1; d_gene: TRBD1; CDR3aa: CSANTDRGINTGELFF; CDR3nt: TGCAGTGCTAACACAGACAGGGGGATCAACACCGGGGAGCTGTTTTTT
abundance: few; j_gene: TRBJ2-3; v_gene: TRBV28; d_gene: TRBD1; CDR3aa: CASRMTGADTQYF; CDR3nt: TGTGCCAGCAGAATGACAGGGGCAGATACGCAGTATTTT
abundance: .; j_gene: TRBJ2-1; v_gene: TRBV7-8; d_gene: TRBD2; CDR3aa: CASSLGPLTGGRNEQFF; CDR3nt: TGTGCCAGCAGCTTAGGACCACTGACGGGGGGGCGCAATGAGCAGTTCTTC
abundance: many; j_gene: TRBJ2-7; v_gene: TRBV12-3/TRBV12-4; d_gene: .; CDR3aa: CASSLSGGISYEQYF; CDR3nt: TGTGCCAGCTCCTTGAGTGGGGGTATCTCCTACGAGCAGTACTTC
abundance: .; j_gene: TRBJ2-2; v_gene: TRBV5-1; d_gene: .; CDR3aa: CASSLSTRTPNTGELFF; CDR3nt: TGCGCCAGCAGCCTAAGCACTAGAACGCCGAACACCGGGGAGCTGTTTTTT
abundance: .; j_gene: TRBJ2-7; v_gene: TRBV4-1; d_gene: .; CDR3aa: CASSQERRGRGYEQYF; CDR3nt: TGCGCCAGCAGCCAAGAAAGAAGGGGCAGGGGTTACGAGCAGTACTTC
abundance: few; j_gene: TRBJ2-5; v_gene: TRBV25-1; d_gene: TRBD1; CDR3aa: CASSVTGTVIQETQYF; CDR3nt: TGTGCCAGCAGTGTGACCGGGACAGTGATCCAAGAGACCCAGTACTTC
abundance: few; j_gene: TRBJ1-2; v_gene: TRBV11-2; d_gene: .; CDR3aa: CASSPELTNYGYTF; CDR3nt: TGTGCCAGCAGCCCGGAGCTTACTAACTATGGCTACACCTTC
abundance: .; j_gene: TRBJ1-2; v_gene: TRBV6-5; d_gene: .; CDR3aa: CASSYSGQNNGYTF; CDR3nt: TGTGCCAGCAGTTACTCGGGGCAGAATAATGGCTACACCTTC
abundance: .; j_gene: TRBJ2-5; v_gene: TRBV9; d_gene: TRBD2; CDR3aa: CASSELAGRETQYF; CDR3nt: TGTGCCAGCAGCGAACTAGCGGGAAGAGAGACCCAGTACTTC